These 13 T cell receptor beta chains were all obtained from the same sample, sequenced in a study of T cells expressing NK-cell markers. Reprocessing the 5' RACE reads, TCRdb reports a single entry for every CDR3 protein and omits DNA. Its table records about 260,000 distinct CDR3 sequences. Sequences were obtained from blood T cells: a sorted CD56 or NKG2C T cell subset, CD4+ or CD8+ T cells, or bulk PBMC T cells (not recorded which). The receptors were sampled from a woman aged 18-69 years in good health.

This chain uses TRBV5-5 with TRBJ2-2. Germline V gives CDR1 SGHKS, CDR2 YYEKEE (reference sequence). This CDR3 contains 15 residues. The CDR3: CASSMTTTNTGELFF.

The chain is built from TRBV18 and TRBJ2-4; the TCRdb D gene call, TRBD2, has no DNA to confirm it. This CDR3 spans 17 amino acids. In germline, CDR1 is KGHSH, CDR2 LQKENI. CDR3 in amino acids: CASSPSSGTLAKNIQYF.

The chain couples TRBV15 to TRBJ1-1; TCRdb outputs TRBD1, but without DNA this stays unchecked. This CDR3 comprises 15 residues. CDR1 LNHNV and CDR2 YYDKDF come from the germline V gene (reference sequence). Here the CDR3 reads CATSRGGTGNTEAFF.

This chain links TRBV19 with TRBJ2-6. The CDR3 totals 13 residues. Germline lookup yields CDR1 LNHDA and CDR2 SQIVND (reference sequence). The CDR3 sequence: CASTSSGANVLTF.

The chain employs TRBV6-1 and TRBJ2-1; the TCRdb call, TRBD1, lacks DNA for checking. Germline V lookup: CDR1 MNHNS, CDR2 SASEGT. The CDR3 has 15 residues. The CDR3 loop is CASSRTGNLGGEQFF.

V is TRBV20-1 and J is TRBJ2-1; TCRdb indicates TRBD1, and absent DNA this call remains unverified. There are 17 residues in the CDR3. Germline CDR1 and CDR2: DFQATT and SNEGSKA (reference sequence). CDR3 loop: CSASGQGDFGFYNEQFF.

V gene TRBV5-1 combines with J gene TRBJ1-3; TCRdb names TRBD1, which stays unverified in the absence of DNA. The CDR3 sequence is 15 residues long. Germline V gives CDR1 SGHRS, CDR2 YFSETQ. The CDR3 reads CASSGGGFSGNTIYF.

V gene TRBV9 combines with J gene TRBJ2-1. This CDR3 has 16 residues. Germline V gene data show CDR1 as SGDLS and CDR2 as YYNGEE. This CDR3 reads CASLSLEEYSYNEQFF. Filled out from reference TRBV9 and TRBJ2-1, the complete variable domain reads DSGVTQTPKHLITATGQRVTLRCSPRSGDLSVYWYQQSLDQGLQFLIQYYNGEERAKGNILERFSAQQFPDLHSELNLSSLELGDSALYFCASLSLEEYSYNEQFFGPGTRLTVL.

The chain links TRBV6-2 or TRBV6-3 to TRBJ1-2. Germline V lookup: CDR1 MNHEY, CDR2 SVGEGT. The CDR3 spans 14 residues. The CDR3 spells CATRSNHGYNGYTF.

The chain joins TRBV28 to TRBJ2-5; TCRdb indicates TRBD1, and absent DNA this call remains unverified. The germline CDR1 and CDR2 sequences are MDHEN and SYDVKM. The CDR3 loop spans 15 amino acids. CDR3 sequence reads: CASSLPAGLQETQYF.

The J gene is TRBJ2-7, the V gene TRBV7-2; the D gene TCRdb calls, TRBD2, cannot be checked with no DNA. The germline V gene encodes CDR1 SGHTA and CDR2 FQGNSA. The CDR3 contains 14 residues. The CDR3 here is CATGVKVREGQQYF.

CDR3: CSAWDSYYGYTF. The chain carries TRBV20-1 and TRBJ1-2; TCRdb selects TRBD1, and the lack of DNA leaves this call unchecked. The germline V gene encodes CDR1 DFQATT and CDR2 SNEGSKA (reference sequence). This CDR3 is built from 12 residues.

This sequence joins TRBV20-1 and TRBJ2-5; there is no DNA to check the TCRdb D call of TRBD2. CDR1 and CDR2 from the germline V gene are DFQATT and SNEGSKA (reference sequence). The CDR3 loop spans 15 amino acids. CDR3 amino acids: CSAPLSGGPQETQYF.